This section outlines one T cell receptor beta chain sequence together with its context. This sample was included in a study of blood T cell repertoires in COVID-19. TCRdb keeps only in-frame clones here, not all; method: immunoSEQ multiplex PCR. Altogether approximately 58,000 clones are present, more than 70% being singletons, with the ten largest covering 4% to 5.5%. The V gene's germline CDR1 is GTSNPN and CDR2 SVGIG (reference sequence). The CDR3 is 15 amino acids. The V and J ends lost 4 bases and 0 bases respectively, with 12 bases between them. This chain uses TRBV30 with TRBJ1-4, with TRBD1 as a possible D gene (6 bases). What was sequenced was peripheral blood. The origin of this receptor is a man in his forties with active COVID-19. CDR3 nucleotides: TGTGCCTGGAAGGAGGGGGGGTCAACTAATGAAAAACTGTTTTTT. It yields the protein CAWKEGGSTNEKLFF.